This record covers a single TCR beta chain. Its specificity is unknown. After removal of 5 bases from V and 3 bases from J, the junction contained 21 bases not matched to a gene. Germline CDR1 is MNHEY and CDR2 is SMNVEV (reference sequence). This CDR3 is 19 amino acids long. The repertoire was sequenced with immunoSEQ multiplex PCR; TCRdb's copy has only in-frame clones and lacks some. This sample carries 50,000 or so clones, approximately 95% of them seen once, and the ten largest clones take around 25%. The source of the sample is a study of OX40 agonist ivuxolimab in advanced cancers. Turning to the study itself: Past anti-PD-1, anti-PD-L1 or anti-CTLA-4 therapy was accepted, and 30% to 45% had received some. The study's findings and limits: Antigen specificity was not determined for the expanded peripheral T cells.

The source of this sequence is an adult with an advanced solid tumor such as melanoma, head and neck, liver or kidney cancer. The specimen was CD4+ or CD8+ T cells sorted from blood, collected in a trial of the OX40 agonist ivuxolimab. The V call is TRBV27, the J call TRBJ2-7; TRBD1 matches 8 bases. In DNA, the CDR3 is TGTGCCAGCAGTCCCTCCACAGGGGGGAAATACTTCTGGGACTACGAGCAGTACTTC. Encoded protein: CASSPSTGGKYFWDYEQYF.